What follows describes a single T cell receptor beta chain. The TCR library protocol attached unique molecular identifiers to the individual cDNA molecules. TCRdb independently ran MiXCR on the 5' RACE reads; one entry per CDR3 protein. The table lists tens of thousands of distinct CDR3 sequences, 16% of them singletons. The data are from a study of early T cells in non-severe SARS-CoV-2 infection. With 5 bases removed from V and 7 bases from J, the gap between germline ends came to 18 bases. Germline V lookup: CDR1 PRHDT, CDR2 FYEKMQ (reference sequence). The CDR3 loop spans 15 amino acids. The chain has TRBV13 and TRBJ2-1; D call uncertain. Source: whole blood, taken at baseline. The receptor's source is an adult who was a healthcare worker with PCR-confirmed SARS-CoV-2 infection or an uninfected control (not recorded which). The CDR3 nucleotides are TGTGCCAGCAGCAATCTTTTCGGCGGAGCAAATGAGCAGTTCTTC. Residues: CASSNLFGGANEQFF. Based on the CDR3 plus reference TRBV13 and TRBJ2-1, the full variable domain is AAGVIQSPRHLIKEKRETATLKCYPIPRHDTVYWYQQGPGQDPQFLISFYEKMQSDKGSIPDRFSAQQFSDYHSELNMSSLELGDSALYFCASSNLFGGANEQFFGPGTRLTVL.